This T cell receptor (beta chain) is drawn from a study of shared clonotypes between healthy human individuals. Looking at the study overall: A donor's plate count was three for CD4 naive and three for CD4 memory; CD8 naive had two and CD8 memory one.

Trimming left V 4 bases short and J 8 bases short, with 17 bases between. The length of the CDR3 is 15 residues. Per the germline V gene, CDR1 is LGHNA and CDR2 is YSLEER. This table comes from immunoSEQ multiplex PCR, and its TCRdb copy is limited to in-frame clones, with some not included. The sample lists 2 million to 2.5 million clones; just under 95% were seen once. All participating donors were Caucasian adults from Nashville, Tennessee. This clonotype was sampled from a man between 18 and 35 years old in good health. Some clones in this sample may be carry-over from other donors' samples. The chain recombines TRBV4-3 with TRBJ1-4, with D perhaps matching TRBD1 (5 bases). The sample taken for sequencing was naive CD4+ T cells from PBMCs. Noted subset: CD45RA+ positively selected. This chain's CDR3 is CASSRTGTDVEKLFF. Here the CDR3 DNA reads TGCGCCAGCAGCCGAACCGGGACGGACGTCGAAAAACTGTTTTTT.